A single sample is the source of the 11 T cell receptor beta chains below, sequenced in a study of T-cell reconstitution after alpha-beta-depleted transplantation in children. The authors prepared the TCRbeta library with unique molecular identifiers. TCRdb itself ran the PCR reads through MiXCR, one entry per CDR3 protein. The data show about 540,000 distinct CDR3 sequences, around 17% seen once. Specimen: PBMCs from the stem cell graft donor, collected from the stem cell graft. The receptor source for this set is a human donor who donated a stem cell graft to a child with acute lymphoblastic leukemia.

This clonotype was recorded at least ten times. The chain is built from TRBV6-5 and TRBJ2-7; D not resolved. The CDR3 totals 13 residues. Germline values: CDR1 MNHEY, CDR2 SVGAGI. Trimming left V 0 bases short and J 3 bases short, with 6 bases between. DNA for the CDR3: TGTGCCAGCAGTTACTCGGGCAACTACGAGCAGTACTTC. Protein product: CASSYSGNYEQYF.

This clonotype was detected many times. The chain employs TRBV12-3 or TRBV12-4 and TRBJ2-7; no clear D. This CDR3 is 14 amino acids long. With 5 bases removed from V and 3 bases from J, the gap between germline ends came to 14 bases. In DNA, the CDR3 is TGTGCCAGCAGTGCCGGAGTATCGGGCTACGAGCAGTACTTC. Translation: CASSAGVSGYEQYF.

The chain uses TRBV20-1 and TRBJ1-1, with 10 bases aligning to TRBD1. From germline, CDR1 is DFQATT and CDR2 SNEGSKA (reference sequence). The CDR3 is 14 amino acids. V lost 3 bases, J lost 3 bases, and 4 bases stayed unmatched. CDR3 protein: CSARGQGSYTEAFF. Written as DNA, the CDR3 is TGCAGTGCTAGGGGACAGGGGAGCTACACTGAAGCTTTCTTT.

V is TRBV20-1 and J is TRBJ1-6; D not resolved. Germline lookup yields CDR1 DFQATT and CDR2 SNEGSKA (reference sequence). Trimming left V 3 bases short and J 0 bases short, with 15 bases between. The CDR3 has 17 residues. CDR3 in DNA: TGCAGTGCTAGCCCCGGGTTCAAGGGCTCCTATAATTCACCCCTCCACTTT. Protein product: CSASPGFKGSYNSPLHF.

A few counts support this clonotype. The rearrangement joins TRBV6-5 to TRBJ2-2; D call uncertain. The ends were cut back, 2 bases at V and 3 bases at J, with 7 bases in the middle. CDR3 length: 14 amino acids. Per germline, CDR1 MNHEY and CDR2 SVGAGI. In nucleotides, the CDR3 is TGTGCCAGCAGTTACCGGCCGCACACCGGGGAGCTGTTTTTT. This sequence encodes CASSYRPHTGELFF.

V usage is TRBV4-1 and J usage is TRBJ2-3; D is undetermined. V lost 3 bases, J lost 6 bases, and 7 bases lay in between. CDR3 size: 12 residues. Germline lookup yields CDR1 MGHRA and CDR2 YSYEKL. The CDR3 DNA reads as TGCGCCAGCAGCCACCTGGGCGATACGCAGTATTTT. Its translation: CASSHLGDTQYF.

CDR3 nucleotides: TGTGCCAGCAGCCAAGACGGTCAGGGGCTAGCGAACACTGAAGCTTTCTTT. It specifies CASSQDGQGLANTEAFF. The J gene is TRBJ1-1, the V gene TRBV4-2, with D possibly matching TRBD1 (6 bases). In germline, CDR1 is LGHNA, CDR2 YNFKEQ. The V end lost 0 bases, the J end lost 1 base, and 15 bases lay between the germline ends. CDR3 size: 17 residues.

The chain uses TRBV19 and TRBJ1-1, with D perhaps TRBD1 (5 bases). The CDR3 sequence is 11 residues long. Germline values: CDR1 LNHDA, CDR2 SQIVND (reference sequence). Trimming shortened V by 8 bases and J by 8 bases, and 12 bases separated the two germline ends. The CDR3 DNA follows: TGTGCCAGTGAGAGGCGGGGGGAAGCTTTCTTT. The encoded protein is CASERRGEAFF.

This clonotype has more than one count but fewer than ten. The chain has TRBV7-2 and TRBJ2-5; D call uncertain. This CDR3 comprises 14 residues. Trimming removed 5 bases at V and 5 bases at J, with 15 bases between. The germline V gene encodes CDR1 SGHTA and CDR2 FQGNSA. As DNA, the CDR3 is TGTGCCAGCAGCCCCAATACTGGCGCGGAGACCCAGTACTTC. Residues: CASSPNTGAETQYF.

This clonotype was recorded only once. The genes are TRBV5-1 and TRBJ2-3; no firm D call. Looked up from germline, CDR1 is SGHRS and CDR2 is YFSETQ. V dropped 1 base and J dropped 0 bases, with 9 bases sitting between them. The CDR3 sequence is 15 residues long. The CDR3 DNA reads TGCGCCAGCAGCTTGTGGACGGCGAGCACAGATACGCAGTATTTT. It yields the protein CASSLWTASTDTQYF.

This clonotype was seen more than once but under ten times. The chain couples TRBV9 to TRBJ2-7; D gene ambiguous. CDR1 is SGDLS, CDR2 YYNGEE, per germline. This CDR3 is built from 14 residues. Deletions cut 3 bases from V and 1 base from J, with 11 bases between. The CDR3 protein is CASSAEAWSYEQYF. The CDR3 region has the DNA TGTGCCAGCAGCGCAGAGGCGTGGTCCTACGAGCAGTACTTC.